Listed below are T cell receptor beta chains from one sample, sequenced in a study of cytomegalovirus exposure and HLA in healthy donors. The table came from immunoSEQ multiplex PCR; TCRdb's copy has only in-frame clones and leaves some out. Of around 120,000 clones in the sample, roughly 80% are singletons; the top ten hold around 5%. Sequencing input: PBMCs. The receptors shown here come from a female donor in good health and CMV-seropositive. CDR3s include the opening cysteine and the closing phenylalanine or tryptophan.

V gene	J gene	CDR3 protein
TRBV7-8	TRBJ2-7	CASSLTSGGLSYEQYF
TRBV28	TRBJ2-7	CASSPPLGTSGTSYEQYF
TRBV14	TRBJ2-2	CASRRGSRNTGELFF
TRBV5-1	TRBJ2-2	CASRPGLAGGDTGELFF
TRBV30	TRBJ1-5	CAWSPSSNQPQHF
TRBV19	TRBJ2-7	CASSIGTGQTYEQYF
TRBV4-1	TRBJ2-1	CASSQVRTSGDYNEQFF
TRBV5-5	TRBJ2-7	CASSLETGDLGEQYF
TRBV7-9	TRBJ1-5	CASSRPGTGSAQHF
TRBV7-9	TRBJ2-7	CASSPGDSMRQYF
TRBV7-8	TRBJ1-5	CASSHGDSYQPQHF
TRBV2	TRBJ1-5	CASSYRDRVNQPQHF
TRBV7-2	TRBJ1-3	CASSLVGGPGNTIYF
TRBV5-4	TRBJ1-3	CASSLKTGVDGNTIYF
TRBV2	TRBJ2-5	CASSESRQDQYF
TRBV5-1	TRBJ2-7	CASIQDTSGTYEQYF
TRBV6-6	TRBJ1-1	CAIRTSTGANTEAFF
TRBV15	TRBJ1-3	CATRQGSSGNTIYF
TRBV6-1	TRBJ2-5	CATRTSISIKGTQYF